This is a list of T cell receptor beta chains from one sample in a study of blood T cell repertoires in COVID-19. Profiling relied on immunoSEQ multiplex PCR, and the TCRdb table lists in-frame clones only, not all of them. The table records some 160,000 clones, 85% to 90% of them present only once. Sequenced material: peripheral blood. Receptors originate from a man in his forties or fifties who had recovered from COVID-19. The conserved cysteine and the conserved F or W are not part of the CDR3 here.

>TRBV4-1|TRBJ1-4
ASSQTGYGEKLF
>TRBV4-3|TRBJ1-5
ASSQRYEGAISQPQH
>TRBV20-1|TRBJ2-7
SAFSVGEQY
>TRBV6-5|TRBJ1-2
ASSTSDTDYGYT
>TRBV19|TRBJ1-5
ASSMDRGANQPQH
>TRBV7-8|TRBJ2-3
ASSLFPSADTQY
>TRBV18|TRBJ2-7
ASSPVRVAQGAHGQY
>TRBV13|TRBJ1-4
ASSVDRGVGMKTNEKLF
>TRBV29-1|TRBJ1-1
SVHKGTVNTEAF
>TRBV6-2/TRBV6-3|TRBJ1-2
ASSGSGTGRYGYT
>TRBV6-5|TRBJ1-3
ASGPDRFSGNTIY
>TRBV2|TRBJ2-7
ASQVGGQILYEQY
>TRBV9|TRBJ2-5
ASSGGQGAKGETQY
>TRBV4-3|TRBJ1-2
ASSQDGGQGNYGYT
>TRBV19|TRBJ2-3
ASTDRVSTDTQY
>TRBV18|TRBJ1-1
ASATGLGHTEAF
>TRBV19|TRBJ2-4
ASSIALEGSGRQYIQY
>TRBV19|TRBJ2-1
ASTTEGGSSYNEQF
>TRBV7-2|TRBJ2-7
ASSFNYEQY
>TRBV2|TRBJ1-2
ASSESRGENYGYT
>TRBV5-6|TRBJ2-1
ASSPGTYNEQF